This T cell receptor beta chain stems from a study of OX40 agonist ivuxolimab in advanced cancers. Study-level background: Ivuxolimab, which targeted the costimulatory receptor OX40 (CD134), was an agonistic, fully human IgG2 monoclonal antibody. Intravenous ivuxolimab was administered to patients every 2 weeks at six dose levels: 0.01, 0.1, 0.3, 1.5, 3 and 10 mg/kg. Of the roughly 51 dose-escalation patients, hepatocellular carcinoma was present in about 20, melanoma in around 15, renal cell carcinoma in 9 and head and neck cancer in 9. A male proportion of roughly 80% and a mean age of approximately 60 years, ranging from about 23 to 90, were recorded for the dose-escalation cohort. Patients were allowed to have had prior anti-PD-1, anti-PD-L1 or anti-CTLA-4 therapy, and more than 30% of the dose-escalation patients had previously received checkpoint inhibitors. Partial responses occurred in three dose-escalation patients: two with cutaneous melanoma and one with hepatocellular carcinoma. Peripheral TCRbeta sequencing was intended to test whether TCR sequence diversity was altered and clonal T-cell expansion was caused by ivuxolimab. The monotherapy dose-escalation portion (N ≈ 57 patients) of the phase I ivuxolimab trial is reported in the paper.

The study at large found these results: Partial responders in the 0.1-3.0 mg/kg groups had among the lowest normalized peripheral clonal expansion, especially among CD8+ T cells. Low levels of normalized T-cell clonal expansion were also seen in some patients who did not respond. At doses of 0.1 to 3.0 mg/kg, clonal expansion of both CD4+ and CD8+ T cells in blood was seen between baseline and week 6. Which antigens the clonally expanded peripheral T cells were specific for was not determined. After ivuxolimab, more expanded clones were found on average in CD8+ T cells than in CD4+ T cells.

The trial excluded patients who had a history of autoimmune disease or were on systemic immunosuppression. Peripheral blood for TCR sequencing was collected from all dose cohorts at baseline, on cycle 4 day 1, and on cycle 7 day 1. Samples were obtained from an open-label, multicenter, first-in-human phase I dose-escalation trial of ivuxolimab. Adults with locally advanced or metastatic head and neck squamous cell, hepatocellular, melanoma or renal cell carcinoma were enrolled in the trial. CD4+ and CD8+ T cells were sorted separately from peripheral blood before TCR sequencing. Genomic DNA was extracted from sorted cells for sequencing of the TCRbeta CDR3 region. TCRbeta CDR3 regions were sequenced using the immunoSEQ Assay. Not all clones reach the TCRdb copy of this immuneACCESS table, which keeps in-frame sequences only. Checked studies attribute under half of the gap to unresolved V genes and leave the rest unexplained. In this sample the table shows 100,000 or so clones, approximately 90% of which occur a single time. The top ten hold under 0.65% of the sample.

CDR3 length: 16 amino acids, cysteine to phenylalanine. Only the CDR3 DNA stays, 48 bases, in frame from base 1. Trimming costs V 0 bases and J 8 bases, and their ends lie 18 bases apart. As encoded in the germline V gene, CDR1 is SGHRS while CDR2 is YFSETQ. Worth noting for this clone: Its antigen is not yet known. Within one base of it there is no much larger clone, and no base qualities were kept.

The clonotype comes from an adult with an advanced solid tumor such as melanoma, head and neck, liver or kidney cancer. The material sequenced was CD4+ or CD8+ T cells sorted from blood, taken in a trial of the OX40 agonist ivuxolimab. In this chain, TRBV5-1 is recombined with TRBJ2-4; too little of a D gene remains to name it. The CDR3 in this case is CASSLEGPPARDIQYF. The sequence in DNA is TGCGCCAGCAGCTTGGAAGGACCGCCCGCTCGGGACATTCAGTACTTC.